This TCR beta chain originates from a study of blood T cell repertoires in COVID-19 (TCRdb year 2020). In the study overall: The collaborator samples originated in the United States, Italy and Spain and spanned the acute and convalescent phases of COVID-19. The prospective study material was composed of cDNA or gDNA derived from T cells, B-cell-depleted T cells, or PBMCs. Subjects who had been exposed to COVID-19, were actively infected with it, or had recovered from it provided the deeply sampled blood TCRbeta repertoires that made up the dataset. The repertoires were released in a freely available public database intended as a resource for research on the immune response to SARS-CoV-2. The samples were drawn from the first 160 participants of the ongoing ImmuneRACE study and from under 1,500 subjects provided by 6 global collaborators. Nearly every sample came with metadata listing a de-identified subject ID, COVID-19 status, age in years and sex. Where available, HLA class I and class II types were taken from metadata supplied by the sample provider and were not determined by assay-based typing. Broader findings and caveats from the paper: Clinical and demographic metadata were provided uncurated, with the amount varying by source and participant.

TCRbeta CDR3 regions were amplified from genomic DNA by means of the immunoSEQ Assay, a bias-controlled multiplex PCR. Per the source publication's procedure: The number of nucleated cells in each sample was estimated from the amplification of reference gene primers within the assay. Sequence reads were collapsed and filtered to measure the absolute abundance of every unique TCRbeta CDR3 rearrangement. Productive Simpson clonality was computed per sample as the square root of Simpson's diversity index over productive rearrangements. What TCRdb holds here is the immuneACCESS table cut down to in-frame rearrangements. Part of the clones is not present; checked against another copy, under half of the missing clones reflect an unresolved V gene, and the others are unexplained. V and J calls and clone size follow that table, whereas D and trimming were derived from the DNA. Counted in this sample were about 310,000 clones; more than 70% of them appeared once. Approximately 7.8% of the sample belongs to the ten largest clones.

A second Seattle source provided samples from volunteer blood donors who had recovered from COVID-19. Whole blood was collected in K2EDTA tubes by collaborating institutions according to the institutions' own protocols. Collaborator samples were shipped for TCRbeta analysis as frozen whole blood, isolated PBMCs, or DNA extracted from either sample type. Only one count was recorded for this clone. The antigen it recognizes is unknown. Per-base qualities were not stored, and no clone one base away is much larger. Trimmed from V: 6 bases; trimmed from J: 2 bases; junction bases lacking a gene match: 9. The CDR3, from cysteine to phenylalanine, totals 15 residues. Kept here is only the CDR3 DNA, which spans 45 bases and is read in frame from base 1. The germline V gene (reference sequence) supplies CDR1 LNHDA and CDR2 SQIVND.

The receptor was isolated from a woman aged 45-59 years who had recovered from COVID-19. The sequence joins TRBV19 to TRBJ2-5, and 7 bases in between align with TRBD2. Sequencing was performed on peripheral blood. In nucleotide form, the sequence is TGTGCCAGTAGGCTCGGAGCGGGGTTACAAGAGACCCAGTACTTC. This gives the protein CASRLGAGLQETQYF.